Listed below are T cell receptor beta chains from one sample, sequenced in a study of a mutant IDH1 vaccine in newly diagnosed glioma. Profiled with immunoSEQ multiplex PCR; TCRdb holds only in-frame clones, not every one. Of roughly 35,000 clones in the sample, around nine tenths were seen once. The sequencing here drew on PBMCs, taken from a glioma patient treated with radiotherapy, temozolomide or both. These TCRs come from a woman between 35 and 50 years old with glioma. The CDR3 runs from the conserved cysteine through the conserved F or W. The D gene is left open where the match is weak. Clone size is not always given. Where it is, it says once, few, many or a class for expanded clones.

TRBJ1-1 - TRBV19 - TGTGCCAGTAGTATAGGGGGGGCAGCTACCGCTGAAGCTTTCTTT CASSIGGAATAEAFF
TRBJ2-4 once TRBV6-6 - TGTGCCAGCAGTCAGCAGGGCCCCAAAAACATTCAGTACTTC CASSQQGPKNIQYF
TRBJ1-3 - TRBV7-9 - TGTGCCAGCAGCTTCATTCGACAGTGGCAGCTGAGCTCTGGAAACACCATATATTTT CASSFIRQWQLSSGNTIYF
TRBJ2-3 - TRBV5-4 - TGTGCCAGCAGCCTGGCGGGTACGCAGTATTTT CASSLAGTQYF
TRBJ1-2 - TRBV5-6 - TGTGCCAGCAGCTTAGTCTTCGGGGGATCGGGTGGCTACACCTTC CASSLVFGGSGGYTF
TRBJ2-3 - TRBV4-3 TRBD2 TGCGCCAGCAGCCAAGATCCTAGCGGGGGGCAGTATTTT CASSQDPSGGQYF
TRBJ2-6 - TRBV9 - TGTGCCAGCAGCGAGATGGGGGGCTCTGGGGCCAACGTCCTGACTTTC CASSEMGGSGANVLTF
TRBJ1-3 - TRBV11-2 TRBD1 TGTGCCAGCAGCTTAGGACAGGGTCGAGGAAACACCATATATTTT CASSLGQGRGNTIYF
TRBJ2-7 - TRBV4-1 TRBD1 TGCGCCAGCAGCCAAAACAGGGGATTCTCCTACGAGCAGTACTTC CASSQNRGFSYEQYF
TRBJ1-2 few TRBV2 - TGTGCCAGCAGTCGCCCCTCTGGCAGCTATGGCTACACCTTC CASSRPSGSYGYTF
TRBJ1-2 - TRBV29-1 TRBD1 TGCAGCGTCAGGGGGGAAATTTCTAACTATGGCTACACCTTC CSVRGEISNYGYTF
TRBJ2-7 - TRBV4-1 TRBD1 TGCGCCAGCAGCCAAGAGGGGGACAGGGGCTACGAGCAGTACTTC CASSQEGDRGYEQYF
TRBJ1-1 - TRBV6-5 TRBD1 TGTGCCAGCAGCCCACGGGACAGGAACACTGAAGCTTTCTTT CASSPRDRNTEAFF
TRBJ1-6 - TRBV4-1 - TGCGCCAGCAGCCAAGAGGCCAGCCTGATCTCCTATAATTCACCCCTCCACTTT CASSQEASLISYNSPLHF
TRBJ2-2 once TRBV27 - TGTGCCAGCAGTTACAAAGGGACCGGGGAGCTGTTTTTT CASSYKGTGELFF
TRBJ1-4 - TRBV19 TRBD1 TGTGCCAGTAGTATCGGGACAGGGCCTGAAAAACTGTTTTTT CASSIGTGPEKLFF
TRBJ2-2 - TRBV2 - TGTGCCAGCAGTGCCGGGGTTCTCCACACCGGGGAGCTGTTTTTT CASSAGVLHTGELFF
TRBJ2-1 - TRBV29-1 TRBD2 TGCAGCGTGAGGGGGACTAGTTCCTACAATGAGCAGTTCTTC CSVRGTSSYNEQFF
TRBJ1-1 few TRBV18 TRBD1 TGTGCCAGCTCACCAAACAGGGGGAACACTGAAGCTTTCTTT CASSPNRGNTEAFF
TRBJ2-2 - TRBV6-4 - TGTGCCATCAGGGGGGGGCCCGGGGAGCTGTTTTTT CAIRGGPGELFF
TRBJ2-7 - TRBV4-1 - TGCGCCAGCAGCCCGAGCGGAAGGGCCTACGAGCAGTACTTC CASSPSGRAYEQYF
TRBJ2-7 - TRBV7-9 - TGTGCCAGCAGCCCTCCTGACTATCGGAGGGGGCTCTCCTACGAGCAGTACTTC CASSPPDYRRGLSYEQYF
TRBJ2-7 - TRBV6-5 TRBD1 TGTGCCAGCAGTCAAACAGGGGCCTCCTACGAGCAGTACTTC CASSQTGASYEQYF
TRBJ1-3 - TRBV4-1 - TGCGCCAGCAGCTCGCCCGAAAACACCATATATTTT CASSSPENTIYF
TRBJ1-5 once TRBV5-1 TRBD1 TGCGCCAGCAGCCTTACGACAGGGAATAGCAATCAGCCCCAGCATTTT CASSLTTGNSNQPQHF
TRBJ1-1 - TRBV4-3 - TGCGCCAGCAGCCAAGTTTTAGGGTTCGATGAAGCTTTCTTT CASSQVLGFDEAFF
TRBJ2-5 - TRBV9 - TGTGCCAGCAGCCATTGGGGACAAGTCCAAGAGACCCAGTACTTC CASSHWGQVQETQYF
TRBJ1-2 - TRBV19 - TGTGCCTCGGTGGGCAGCGAAAGTGGTGGCTACACCTTC CASVGSESGGYTF
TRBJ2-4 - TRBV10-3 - TGTGCCATCAGTGAGGGGGGGCCCGGCCGACTAGCCAAAAACATTCAGTACTTC CAISEGGPGRLAKNIQYF
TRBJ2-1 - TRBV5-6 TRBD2 TGTGCCAGCAGCTTGACCGGGGGGGCCCACAATGAGCAGTTCTTC CASSLTGGAHNEQFF
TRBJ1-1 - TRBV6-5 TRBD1 TGTGCCAGCAGTCTACCGGGACAGGGCTTCGGTTTGGCTTTCTTT CASSLPGQGFGLAFF
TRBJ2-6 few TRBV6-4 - TGTGCCAGCAGGGGTTTGGACTCTGGGGCCAACGTCCTGACTTTC CASRGLDSGANVLTF
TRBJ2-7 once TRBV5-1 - TGCGCCAGCAGCTTGGCGACAGCGTCCTACGAGCAGTACTTC CASSLATASYEQYF
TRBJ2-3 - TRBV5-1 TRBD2 TGCGCCAGCAGCTTGGAGCGTCGAGCTAGCGGGGGGGCCTGGAGGACCACAGATACGCAGTATTTT CASSLERRASGGAWRTTDTQYF
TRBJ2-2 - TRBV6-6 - TGTGCCAGCAGTTACTCGGGAGCAGGGAATTTAAGGGAGCTGTTTTTT CASSYSGAGNLRELFF
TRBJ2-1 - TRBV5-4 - TGTGCCAGCAGCATGATTCTACCAGGGTTGGGCAATGAGCAGTTCTTC CASSMILPGLGNEQFF
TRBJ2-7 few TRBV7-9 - TGTGCCAGCAGCTTAGCGCAGGGACGGTACTACGAGCAGTACTTC CASSLAQGRYYEQYF
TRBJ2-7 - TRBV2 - TGTGCCAGCAGGACGGATAACTACGAGCAGTACTTC CASRTDNYEQYF
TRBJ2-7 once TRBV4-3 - TGCGCCAGCAGCCAAGATTTCGCTAGCGACTCCTACGAGCAGTACTTC CASSQDFASDSYEQYF
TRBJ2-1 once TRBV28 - TGTGCCAGCAGTTCCGGGACTGGTTCGTTCTTC CASSSGTGSFF
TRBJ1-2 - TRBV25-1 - TGTGCCAGCAGTGATCCGGGACTATCCGTTAACTATGGCTACACCTTC CASSDPGLSVNYGYTF
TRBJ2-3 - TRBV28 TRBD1 TGTGCCACCTTCGCCCTCCAGCAGGGGGTGGGGGATACGCAGTATTTT CATFALQQGVGDTQYF
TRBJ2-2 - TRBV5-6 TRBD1 TGTGCCAGCAGCGGGCCGGGACAGGGGGCGACAGATGACACCGGGGAGCTGTTTTTT CASSGPGQGATDDTGELFF
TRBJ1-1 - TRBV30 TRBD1 TGTGCCTGGACAGGACAGGGGTACACTGAAGCTTTCTTT CAWTGQGYTEAFF
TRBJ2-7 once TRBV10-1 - TGCGCCAGAATCACTACCCGAAGCTCCTACGAGCAGTACTTC CARITTRSSYEQYF
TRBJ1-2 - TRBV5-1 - TGCGCCAGCAGCCCTACTTTGGGGATCGCCTATGGCTACACCTTC CASSPTLGIAYGYTF
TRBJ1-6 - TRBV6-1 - TGTGCCAGCAGTGAACTGGACGGGAATTCACCCCTCCACTTT CASSELDGNSPLHF
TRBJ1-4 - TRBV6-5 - TGTGCCAGCACCAGAGGGACGTCTACTAATGAAAAACTGTTTTTT CASTRGTSTNEKLFF
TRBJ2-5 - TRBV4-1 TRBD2 TGCGCCAGCAGCCAAAGCGGGGGGGAGGGAGAGACCCAGTACTTC CASSQSGGEGETQYF
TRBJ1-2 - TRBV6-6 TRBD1 TGTGCCAGCGGCCCTACAGGGGTTGGGTATGGCTACACCTTC CASGPTGVGYGYTF
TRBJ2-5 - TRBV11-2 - TGTGCCAGCAGCTTAGAGGGGCACGGGACGGTGGCTAGCCCCCAGCAGACCCAGTACTTC CASSLEGHGTVASPQQTQYF
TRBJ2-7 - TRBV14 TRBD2 TGTGCCAGCAGCCCCCCTGGGGGGGGCTCCTACGAGCAGTACTTC CASSPPGGGSYEQYF
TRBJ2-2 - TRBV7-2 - TGTGCCAGCAGCCCCTCCGGGGTTACCGGGGAGCTGTTTTTT CASSPSGVTGELFF
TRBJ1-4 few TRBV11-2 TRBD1 TGTGCCAGCAGCGGTTACAGGGGTGCTAATGAAAAACTGTTTTTT CASSGYRGANEKLFF
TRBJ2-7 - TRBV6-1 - TGTGCCAGCAGTGCCGGGGAATACTACGAGCAGTACTTC CASSAGEYYEQYF
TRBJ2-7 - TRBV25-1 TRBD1 TGTGCCAGCAGTGAGATCGGACAGGGGGCGAAGAACGAGCAGTACTTC CASSEIGQGAKNEQYF